Presented here are 31 T cell receptor beta chains from one specimen sequenced in a study of cytomegalovirus exposure and HLA in healthy donors. This PCR relied on a set of 60 Vbeta primers and 13 Jbeta primers. The data were produced by immunoSEQ multiplex PCR, yet TCRdb's version contains in-frame clones alone and is incomplete. The sample contains around 150,000 clones, roughly two thirds of which appear only once. Sequencing was carried out using PBMCs. These receptors were collected from a human donor in good health.

This clone was seen a handful of times. The chain's CDR3 is CASSLRGTGELFF. The CDR3, as DNA: TGTGCCAGCAGCTTACGCGGGACCGGGGAGCTGTTTTTT. This chain joins TRBV7-2 and TRBJ2-2; D possibly corresponds to TRBD2 (5 bases). With 2 bases removed from V and 5 bases from J, the gap between germline ends came to 6 bases. Germline V lookup: CDR1 SGHTA, CDR2 FQGNSA. This CDR3 is built from 13 residues.

The chain uses TRBV6-1 and TRBJ2-7; TRBD2 matches 13 bases. Germline V gene lookup returns CDR1 MNHNS and CDR2 SASEGT. This CDR3 is 14 amino acids long. The V gene end was trimmed by 7 bases and the J gene end by 6 bases; junction bases not matched to a gene: 6. In nucleotides, the CDR3 is TGTGCCAGCACCGGACTAGCGGGAGTGAGCGAGCAGTACTTC. Translating gives CASTGLAGVSEQYF.

V gene TRBV6-5 combines with J gene TRBJ2-7, with D perhaps TRBD1 (6 bases). Germline CDR1 MNHEY, CDR2 SVGAGI. V was shortened by 5 bases and J by 6 bases, with 17 bases between the two germline ends. This CDR3 has 14 amino acids. This CDR3 is CASSPLGAVAEQYF. The CDR3, as DNA: TGTGCCAGCAGTCCCCTGGGGGCGGTGGCCGAGCAGTACTTC.

The chain has TRBV27 and TRBJ2-1, with 10 bases lining up with TRBD2. V lost 6 bases to trimming and J lost 3 bases; unmatched junction nucleotides: 5. The CDR3 extends over 15 amino acids. Germline CDR1 reads MNHEY; CDR2 reads SMNVEV (reference sequence). This CDR3 reads CASRSGTSVYNEQFF. The CDR3 DNA reads as TGTGCCAGCAGGTCCGGGACTAGCGTCTACAATGAGCAGTTCTTC.

The chain has TRBV27 and TRBJ2-7, with a tentative D call TRBD1 (6 bases). This CDR3 spans 13 amino acids. Trimming pared 6 bases from V and 0 bases from J, leaving 9 bases between. Germline V lookup: CDR1 MNHEY, CDR2 SMNVEV (reference sequence). CDR3 in DNA: TGTGCCAGCAGGGGGACAAACTCCTACGAGCAGTACTTC. Translation: CASRGTNSYEQYF.

CDR3 in DNA: TGTGCCAGCAGCTCCGAGGGACTTAGCTCCTACGAGCAGTACTTC. It translates to CASSSEGLSSYEQYF. This rearrangement joins TRBV7-8 to TRBJ2-7; weak D call: TRBD2 (6 bases). The CDR3 runs 15 residues. In germline, CDR1 is SGHVS, CDR2 FQNEAQ. Trimming removed 4 bases from V and 0 bases from J, with 13 bases in between.

The rearrangement joins TRBV10-3 to TRBJ2-7, with unresolved D. The CDR3 length is 15 residues. The germline gives CDR1 ENHRY, CDR2 SYGVKD. V dropped 3 bases and J dropped 4 bases, with 16 bases sitting between them. The CDR3, as DNA: TGTGCCATCAGTGACTATCCCCCCCCGTATTACGAGCAGTACTTC. It translates to CAISDYPPPYYEQYF.

This chain links TRBV15 with TRBJ2-5; 7 positions match TRBD2. Germline CDR1 and CDR2: LNHNV and YYDKDF (reference sequence). CDR3 size: 15 residues. Trimming took 1 base from V and 9 from J; bases not matched to a gene: 11. The CDR3 DNA follows: TGTGCCACCAGCAGAGGCGGGCAGGGAGGGAAGTCCCAGTACTTC. It specifies CATSRGGQGGKSQYF.

As to this clone: One end of the junction is discordant with germline, which a read error may explain. V usage is TRBV7-9 and J usage is TRBJ2-7; D is possibly TRBD1 (5 bases). This CDR3 has 14 amino acids. Germline V gene sequence: CDR1 SEHNR, CDR2 FQNEAQ (reference sequence). The CDR3 reads CSSSPRDRVYEQYF. The DNA for the CDR3 is TGTTCCAGCAGCCCCCGCGACAGAGTCTACGAGCAGTACTTC.

V gene TRBV18 combines with J gene TRBJ2-1, with D tentatively TRBD1 (6 bases). Trimming removed 4 bases from V and 8 bases from J, with 18 bases in between. The CDR3 sequence is 15 residues long. Germline CDR1 KGHSH, CDR2 LQKENI. CDR3 bases: TGTGCCAGCTCACGCTTTGCACAGGGCTCCGATGAGCAGTTCTTC. Translated: CASSRFAQGSDEQFF. Full variable domain (rest looked up from reference TRBV18 and TRBJ2-1): NAGVMQNPRHLVRRRGQEARLRCSPMKGHSHVYWYRQLPEEGLKFMVYLQKENIIDESGMPKERFSAEFPKEGPSILRIQQVVRGDSAAYFCASSRFAQGSDEQFFGPGTRLTVL.

This clone was seen a few times. The gene calls are TRBV4-1 and TRBJ2-2; 7 positions agree with TRBD2. The junction had 11 bases not matched to a gene; V was cut back by 1 base and J by 3 bases. The CDR3 extends over 18 amino acids. Germline V gene sequence: CDR1 MGHRA, CDR2 YSYEKL. The CDR3 sequence: CASSQGWWGGGDTGELFF. CDR3 DNA sequence: TGCGCCAGCAGCCAAGGGTGGTGGGGGGGAGGAGACACCGGGGAGCTGTTTTTT.

This clone was counted a few times. The gene calls are TRBV5-6 and TRBJ1-2, with TRBD1 identical over 9 bases. Germline CDR1 reads SGHDT; CDR2 reads YYEEEE. The CDR3 length is 14 residues. The J segment lost 6 bases and the V segment lost 6 bases, leaving 9 bases of the junction unmatched. CDR3 nucleotide sequence: TGTGCCAGCACGGGGACAGGGATTATGAATGGCTACACCTTC. Its protein product is CASTGTGIMNGYTF. Using reference TRBV5-6 and TRBJ1-2 for the parts outside the CDR3, the full variable domain is DAGVTQSPTHLIKTRGQQVTLRCSPKSGHDTVSWYQQALGQGPQFIFQYYEEEERQRGNFPDRFSGHQFPNYSSELNVNALLLGDSALYLCASTGTGIMNGYTFGSGTRLTVV.

CDR3 sequence: CAISEGTSGAYEQYF. CDR3 bases: TGTGCCATCAGTGAGGGTACTAGCGGGGCCTACGAGCAGTACTTC. The chain recombines TRBV10-3 with TRBJ2-7, with 10 bases that match TRBD2. The CDR3 sequence is 15 residues long. Germline CDR1 and CDR2: ENHRY and SYGVKD. J was trimmed by 2 bases and V by 2 bases; bases with no gene match: 3.

V and J are TRBV4-1 and TRBJ2-5; 10 bases align to TRBD2. The CDR3 length is 13 residues. CDR1 is MGHRA and CDR2 is YSYEKL in the germline V gene. V lost 8 bases and J lost 1; bases outside the gene matches: 1. CDR3 bases: TGCGCCAGCGGGACTAGCGCCCAAGAGACCCAGTACTTC. This sequence encodes CASGTSAQETQYF.

The CDR3 spells CASSEVMTRLGETQYF. CDR3 bases: TGTGCCAGCAGTGAAGTGATGACTAGACTGGGGGAGACCCAGTACTTC. This chain joins TRBV6-1 and TRBJ2-5; D perhaps matches TRBD2 (6 bases). CDR1 is MNHNS, CDR2 SASEGT, per germline. CDR3 length equals 16 residues. Trimming shortened V by 1 base and J by 5 bases, and 17 bases separated the two germline ends.

The chain links TRBV5-1 to TRBJ2-3; D gene unclear. V lost 0 bases and J 2 bases, leaving 16 bases between the germline ends. CDR3 length: 17 residues. Germline CDR1 reads SGHRS; CDR2 reads YFSETQ. The CDR3 reads CASSLAPSGRSTDTQYF. The CDR3, as DNA: TGCGCCAGCAGCTTGGCCCCGAGTGGTCGTTCCACAGATACGCAGTATTTT.

This clone was found once. The chain uses TRBV4-1 and TRBJ1-6; a weak D match, TRBD1 (6 bases). This CDR3 has 15 amino acids. The V gene lost 0 bases and the J gene lost 9 bases, with 12 bases spanning the gap. In germline, CDR1 is MGHRA, CDR2 YSYEKL. CDR3 residues: CASSQEQGRASPLHF. The CDR3 bases are TGCGCCAGCAGCCAAGAACAGGGTAGGGCTTCACCCCTCCACTTT.

The chain links TRBV6-6 to TRBJ1-5; D uncertain. Trimming removed 8 bases from V and 2 bases from J, with 10 bases in between. Germline V gene lookup returns CDR1 MNHNY and CDR2 SVGAGI (reference sequence). CDR3 length: 13 amino acids. The DNA for the CDR3 is TGTGCCAGCGTCTACCAGGGCAATCAGCCCCAGCATTTT. Protein product: CASVYQGNQPQHF.

The chain is built from TRBV6-1 and TRBJ1-4, with D tentatively TRBD1 (5 bases). The germline CDR1 and CDR2 sequences are MNHNS and SASEGT. Trimming took 4 bases from V and 2 from J, leaving 8 bases between them. The CDR3 consists of 14 residues. Here the CDR3 reads CASSGGGTNEKLFF. For the CDR3, the DNA is TGTGCCAGCAGTGGCGGGGGTACTAATGAAAAACTGTTTTTT.

In DNA, the CDR3 is TGTGCCAGCAGCTTCAGTATCGGCAGGGGAAACACCGGGGAGCTGTTTTTT. Translation gives CASSFSIGRGNTGELFF. This chain connects TRBV5-6 to TRBJ2-2; the D gene is possibly TRBD1 (6 bases). Trimming shortened V by 2 bases and J by 2 bases, and 16 bases separated the two germline ends. Per germline, CDR1 SGHDT and CDR2 YYEEEE. This CDR3 spans 17 amino acids.

The gene calls are TRBV6-1 and TRBJ2-7, with 9 positions matching TRBD1. Germline values: CDR1 MNHNS, CDR2 SASEGT. The CDR3 has 14 amino acids. V was pared by 7 bases and J by 4 bases, with 8 bases of the junction left unmatched. The CDR3 DNA sequence: TGTGCCAGCAAGACAGGGGGAACTTATTACGAGCAGTACTTC. Residues: CASKTGGTYYEQYF.

This clone was found once. V gene TRBV5-5 combines with J gene TRBJ2-1, with D possibly being TRBD2 (6 bases). The CDR3 contains 17 residues. Germline V gene data show CDR1 as SGHKS and CDR2 as YYEKEE (reference sequence). The V end was cut by 2 bases, the J end by 4 bases, with 19 bases between. The CDR3 nucleotides read TGTGCCAGCAGCTTCCTCATGGGCGGGACTCAATACAATGAGCAGTTCTTC. Its protein is CASSFLMGGTQYNEQFF. Full variable domain (rest looked up from reference TRBV5-5 and TRBJ2-1): DAGVTQSPTHLIKTRGQQVTLRCSPISGHKSVSWYQQVLGQGPQFIFQYYEKEERGRGNFPDRFSARQFPNYSSELNVNALLLGDSALYLCASSFLMGGTQYNEQFFGPGTRLTVL.

V gene TRBV2 combines with J gene TRBJ2-2; 9 nucleotides line up with TRBD1. V lost 7 bases and J lost 4; bases outside the gene matches: 7. Germline CDR1 and CDR2: SNHLY and FYNNEI. CDR3 length: 15 residues. CDR3 region: CASNRDRVPTGELFF. In nucleotides, the CDR3 is TGTGCCAGCAACCGGGACAGGGTTCCCACCGGGGAGCTGTTTTTT.

The V gene is TRBV7-9, the J gene TRBJ1-2, with D uncertain. The germline V and J ends were trimmed by 10 bases and 8 bases, with 20 bases remaining between them. Germline CDR1 and CDR2: SEHNR and FQNEAQ (reference sequence). The CDR3 has 13 residues. The CDR3 region has the DNA TGTGCCATCATTGCCCGGTCAAATTGGGGCTACACCTTC. This translates into CAIIARSNWGYTF.

This chain connects TRBV4-1 to TRBJ1-4, with D uncertain. Germline V lookup: CDR1 MGHRA, CDR2 YSYEKL. Trimming stripped 1 base from V and 8 bases from J, with 17 bases between. The CDR3 length is 16 residues. The CDR3: CASSQGVGPNREKLFF. For the CDR3, the DNA is TGCGCCAGCAGCCAAGGGGTGGGCCCAAATAGGGAAAAACTGTTTTTT.

Comment on this clone: A read error may account for a junction end that differs from germline. The rearrangement joins TRBV7-9 to TRBJ2-2; a weak D match, TRBD2 (6 bases). The CDR3 is made up of 16 amino acids. The germline V gene encodes CDR1 SEHNR and CDR2 FQNEAQ (reference sequence). The CDR3 DNA is TGTTCCAGCAGCCCGCCCCCTAGCGCGGTCACCGGGGAGCTGTTTTTT. Its translation is CSSSPPPSAVTGELFF.

The chain combines TRBV30 with TRBJ1-4, with D unresolved. Per the germline V gene, CDR1 is GTSNPN and CDR2 is SVGIG (reference sequence). Deletions cut 3 bases from V and 10 bases from J, with 18 bases between. The CDR3 covers 14 residues. The CDR3 region has the DNA TGTGCCTGGAGCCTCTTCTCCACAGAGGGAAAACTGTTTTTT. This translates into CAWSLFSTEGKLFF.

This rearrangement joins TRBV5-1 to TRBJ1-1; D not certain. The germline CDR1 and CDR2 sequences are SGHRS and YFSETQ. Trimming cost V 0 bases and J 3 bases, with 12 bases left between them. This CDR3 is 15 amino acids long. CDR3 residues: CASSLDPTLDTEAFF. The CDR3 coding sequence is TGCGCCAGCAGCTTGGATCCGACTCTGGACACTGAAGCTTTCTTT.

The chain recombines TRBV21-1 with TRBJ1-4; the table calls TRBD1, which could not be checked here. TRBV21-1 is a documented pseudogene. CDR3 length: 13 residues. CDR3 amino acids: CARPGQGDEKLFF. Here the CDR3 DNA reads TGTGCCAGACCGGGACAGGGTGATGAAAAACTGTTTTTT.

This clone has more than one count but fewer than ten. The CDR3, as DNA: TGTGCCAGCGGACCAAGACAGGGGACTAATGAAAAACTGTTTTTT. Its translation is CASGPRQGTNEKLFF. J is TRBJ1-4 and V is TRBV5-5; 8 bases map to TRBD1. This CDR3 contains 15 residues. CDR1 SGHKS and CDR2 YYEKEE come from the germline V gene (reference sequence). Unmatched junction bases numbered 7, after V lost 7 bases and J lost 2 bases.

V gene TRBV6-1 combines with J gene TRBJ1-4; TRBD1 matches 9 bases. Losses at the gene ends were 4 bases for V and 14 bases for J; bases not matched to a gene: 8. The CDR3 is 13 residues long. Germline assignment: CDR1 MNHNS and CDR2 SASEGT. Here the CDR3 reads CASSAGQGSRLFF. CDR3 bases: TGTGCCAGCAGTGCAGGACAGGGGTCGCGGCTGTTTTTT.